Shown below are 10 T cell receptor beta chains from a single sample sequenced in a study of vaccination and CD4 T cells after COVID-19. Cultured CD4+ T-cell DNA underwent Oncomine TCR Beta short-read sequencing. TCRdb re-called the PCR reads with MiXCR, one entry per CDR3 protein. The sample yields 13,000 to 15,000 distinct CDR3 sequences, roughly four fifths seen once. Antigens for these TCRs are unknown. Stated treatment: 10-day PBMC culture with coronavirus spike peptide pools or control peptides (ViraFEST assay). The sample was CD4+ T cells from blood, cultured in vitro. All receptors come from a human donor who had recovered from COVID-19.

This clonotype was recorded a few times. V gene TRBV11-3 combines with J gene TRBJ2-2; no clear D gene. CDR3 length: 15 amino acids. The V end was cut by 5 bases, the J end by 4 bases, with 14 bases between. CDR1 is SGHNT and CDR2 is YENEEA in the germline V gene. Here the CDR3 DNA reads TGTGCCAGCAGCCCCCTTCGGGCCTCCACCGGGGAGCTGTTTTTT. Amino acid sequence: CASSPLRASTGELFF.

The V call is TRBV28, the J call TRBJ2-5; D is uncertain. V gave up 2 bases and J gave up 4 bases, with 23 bases separating them. The germline gives CDR1 MDHEN, CDR2 SYDVKM. The CDR3 is made up of 18 amino acids. The CDR3 loop is CASSLRSIPDRIPETQYF. In DNA form, the CDR3 reads TGTGCCAGCAGTTTACGATCGATACCTGACCGGATCCCAGAGACCCAGTACTTC.

The V and J genes are TRBV6-1 and TRBJ2-3; D is uncertain. There are 14 residues in the CDR3. Trimming removed 9 bases from V and 1 base from J, with 14 bases in between. Germline V CDR1 and CDR2: MNHNS, SASEGT. This CDR3 reads CASASRLGTDTQYF. In DNA, the CDR3 is TGTGCCAGTGCTTCTAGGCTCGGCACAGATACGCAGTATTTT.

The V call is TRBV20-1, the J call TRBJ1-1; D is undetermined. Trimming took 0 bases from V and 1 from J, leaving 6 bases between them. The CDR3 runs 13 residues. Germline CDR1 reads DFQATT; CDR2 reads SNEGSKA (reference sequence). CDR3 amino acids: CSARDAGNTEAFF. The CDR3 DNA reads TGCAGTGCTAGAGATGCGGGGAACACTGAAGCTTTCTTT.

The gene calls are TRBV11-3 and TRBJ2-2, with 8 positions matching TRBD2. The CDR3 is 16 amino acids. CDR1 is SGHNT, CDR2 YENEEA, per germline. Trimming took 5 bases from V and 3 from J; bases not matched to a gene: 8. The CDR3 loop is CASSSIKREHTGELFF. Written as DNA, the CDR3 is TGTGCCAGCAGCAGTATCAAGCGGGAGCACACCGGGGAGCTGTTTTTT.

The chain employs TRBV21-1 and TRBJ2-2; the D call in the table, TRBD1, was not verified against the DNA. TRBV21-1 is annotated as a pseudogene. The CDR3 extends over 16 amino acids. CDR3 residues: CASSKSRGWTTGELFF. CDR3 nucleotide sequence: TGTGCCAGCAGCAAAAGTAGGGGTTGGACTACCGGGGAGCTGTTTTTT.

V and J are TRBV27 and TRBJ1-3; 9 bases agree with TRBD1. The V gene end was trimmed by 4 bases and the J gene end by 10 bases; junction bases not matched to a gene: 8. This CDR3 contains 14 residues. Germline assignment: CDR1 MNHEY and CDR2 SMNVEV (reference sequence). The CDR3 coding sequence is TGTGCCAGCAGTTCGTCGACAGGGGGTCGGACCATATATTTT. Its protein product is CASSSSTGGRTIYF.

The genes are TRBV20-1 and TRBJ1-5; the D gene is possibly TRBD1 (5 bases). The CDR3 totals 13 residues. V dropped 6 bases and J dropped 5 bases, with 14 bases sitting between them. Germline CDR1 reads DFQATT; CDR2 reads SNEGSKA (reference sequence). This CDR3 is CSALLGPYQPQHF. The CDR3 bases are TGCAGTGCCCTGTTGGGGCCCTATCAGCCCCAGCATTTT.

CDR3 nucleotide sequence: TGTGCCACGAGAAGCGAGACCTACAATGAGCAGTTCTTC. Its protein is CATRSETYNEQFF. This chain links TRBV10-3 with TRBJ2-1; D remains unclear. The CDR3 is 13 residues long. Germline CDR1 is ENHRY and CDR2 is SYGVKD. Trimming removed 10 bases from V and 2 bases from J, with 12 bases in between.

J is TRBJ1-5 and V is TRBV6-1; D might be TRBD1 (5 bases). Per germline, CDR1 MNHNS and CDR2 SASEGT. The ends were cut back, 6 bases at V and 0 bases at J, with 15 bases in the middle. This CDR3 has 16 amino acids. The CDR3 spells CASSSDRLSSNQPQHF. The CDR3 DNA follows: TGTGCCAGCAGCTCCGACAGACTTTCTAGCAATCAGCCCCAGCATTTT.